This T cell receptor (beta chain) came from a study of CD8+ T cells in alopecia areata. Study-wide points: Higher clonality than in normal scalp was seen in lesional scalp, especially alopecia totalis/universalis.

PBMCs provided sorted CD4+ and CD8+ T cells. As for this clone: Antigen: not known.

Sequencing relied on a cDNA template that was reverse transcribed from extracted RNA. Generated by immunoSEQ multiplex PCR, the TCRdb table keeps only in-frame clones and is missing some. The table has about 140,000 clones, 50% to 60% seen once. The CDR3 length is 14 residues. Germline CDR1 and CDR2: GTSNPN and SVGIG (reference sequence). The germline V and J ends were trimmed by 3 bases and 8 bases, with 19 bases remaining between them. This TCR was sampled from a human donor in good health. Sequenced material: CD4+ T cells sorted from blood. This chain uses TRBV30 with TRBJ1-2; a possible D gene is TRBD1 (6 bases). CDR3 loop: CAWRISGGTYGYTF. CDR3 DNA sequence: TGTGCCTGGAGGATCTCCGGGGGCACCTACGGCTACACCTTC.